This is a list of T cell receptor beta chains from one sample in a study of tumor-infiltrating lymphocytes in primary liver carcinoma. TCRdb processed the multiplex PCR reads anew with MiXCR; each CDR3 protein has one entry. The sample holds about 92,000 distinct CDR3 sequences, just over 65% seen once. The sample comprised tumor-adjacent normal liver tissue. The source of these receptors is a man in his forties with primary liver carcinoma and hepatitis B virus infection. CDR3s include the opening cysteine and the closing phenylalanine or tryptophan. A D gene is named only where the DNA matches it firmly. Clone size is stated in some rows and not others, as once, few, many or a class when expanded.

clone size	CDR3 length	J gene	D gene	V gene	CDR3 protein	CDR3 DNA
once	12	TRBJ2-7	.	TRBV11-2	CARSLLGYEQYF	TGTGCCAGGAGCTTGTTGGGCTACGAGCAGTACTTC
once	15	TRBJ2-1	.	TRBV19	CASSQVTGSYNEQFF	TGTGCCAGTAGTCAAGTAACAGGGTCCTACAATGAGCAGTTCTTC
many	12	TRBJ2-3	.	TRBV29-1	CSVEQGTDTQYF	TGCAGCGTTGAACAGGGAACAGATACGCAGTATTTT
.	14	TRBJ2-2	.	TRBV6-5	CTSSLTPNIEELFF	TGTACCAGCAGTTTAACACCGAACATCGAGGAGCTGTTTTTT
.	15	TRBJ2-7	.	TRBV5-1	CASSLVSPSEYEQYF	TGCGCCAGCAGCTTGGTTTCCCCCTCCGAGTACGAGCAGTACTTC
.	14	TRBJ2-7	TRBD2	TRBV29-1	CSVEVVSGSYEQYF	TGTAGCGTTGAGGTGGTTAGCGGGAGTTACGAGCAGTACTTC
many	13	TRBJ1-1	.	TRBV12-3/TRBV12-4	CASSFQTGTEAFF	TGTGCCAGCAGTTTTCAAACGGGCACTGAAGCTTTCTTT
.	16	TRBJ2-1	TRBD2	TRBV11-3	CISSLGGASGYNEQFF	TGTATCAGCAGCTTAGGGGGTGCTAGCGGGTACAATGAGCAGTTCTTC
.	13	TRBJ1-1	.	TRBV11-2	CASSLTSKGMAFF	TGTGCCAGCAGCTTAACGTCCAAGGGAATGGCTTTCTTT
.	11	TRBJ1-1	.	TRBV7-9	CASTKNTEAFF	TGTGCCTCCACGAAGAACACTGAAGCTTTCTTT
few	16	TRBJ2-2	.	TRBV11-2	CASSLAAAGNTGELLF	TGTGCCAGCAGCTTAGCGGCGGCGGGGAACACCGGGGAGCTGTTATTT
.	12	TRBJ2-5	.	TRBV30	CAWRRADETQYF	TGTGCCTGGCGCAGGGCGGACGAGACCCAGTACTTC
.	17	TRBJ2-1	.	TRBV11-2	CASSRTSEQSSYNEKFF	TGTGCCAGCAGCCGTACATCGGAACAAAGCTCCTACAATGAGAAGTTCTTC
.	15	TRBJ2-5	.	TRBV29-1	CSVAGDRGHQETQYF	TGCAGCGTTGCTGGGGATAGGGGACACCAAGAGACCCAGTACTTC
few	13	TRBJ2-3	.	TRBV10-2	CASTLADTYTQYF	TGCGCCAGCACATTAGCGGATACATATACGCAGTATTTT
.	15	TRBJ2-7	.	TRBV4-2	CASSQDLVITYEQYF	TGCGCCAGCAGCCAAGATCTCGTGATTACCTACGAGCAGTACTTC
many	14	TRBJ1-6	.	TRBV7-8	CASSSGSADSPLHF	TGTGCCAGCAGCTCAGGCTCCGCCGATTCACCCCTCCACTTT
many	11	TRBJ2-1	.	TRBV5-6	CASSLNQEQFF	TGTGCCAGCAGCTTGAACCAGGAGCAGTTCTTC
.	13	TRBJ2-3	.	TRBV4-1	CASNQRGTDTQYF	TGCGCCAGCAACCAGCGGGGCACAGATACGCAGTATTTT
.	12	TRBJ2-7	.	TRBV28	CASSQSGYEQYF	TGTGCCAGCAGCCAGAGCGGGTATGAGCAGTACTTC
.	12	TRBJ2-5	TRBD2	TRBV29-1	CSVRDYQKAQYF	TGCAGCGTTCGGGACTACCAAAAGGCCCAGTACTTC
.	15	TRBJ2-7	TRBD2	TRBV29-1	CSVGRLAGQVREQYF	TGCAGCGTTGGGAGACTAGCGGGTCAGGTTCGGGAGCAATACTTC
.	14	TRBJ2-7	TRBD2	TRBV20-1	CSASTLAEGREQYF	TGCAGTGCTAGTACCCTAGCGGAAGGGCGCGAGCAGTACTTC
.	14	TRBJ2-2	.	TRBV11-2	CTSSLVGGTGELFF	TGTACTAGCAGCTTAGTTGGCGGGACCGGGGAGCTGTTTTTT
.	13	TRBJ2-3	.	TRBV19	CASGLQGTDTQYF	TGTGCCAGTGGTTTACAGGGCACAGATACGCAGTATTTT
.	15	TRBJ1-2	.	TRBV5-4	CASSLGSTLHHGYTF	TGTGCCAGTAGCTTGGGCAGCACCCTTCACCATGGCTACACCTTC
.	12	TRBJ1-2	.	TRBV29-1	CSAPDLTGTYTF	TGCAGCGCACCAGACCTAACAGGGACCTACACCTTC
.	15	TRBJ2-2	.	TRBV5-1	CASTSSRDYAGELFF	TGCGCCAGCACCTCTAGCCGTGACTACGCCGGGGAGCTGTTTTTT
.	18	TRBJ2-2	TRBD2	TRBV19	CASTMGAGGPTDTGELFF	TGTGCCAGTACCATGGGAGCGGGAGGGCCCACGGACACCGGGGAGCTGTTTTTT
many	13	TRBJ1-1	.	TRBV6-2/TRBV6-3	CASSYTVGTEAFF	TGTGCCAGCAGTTACACGGTGGGTACTGAAGCTTTCTTT
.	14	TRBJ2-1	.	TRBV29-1	CSVEGHNPNNEQFF	TGCAGCGTTGAAGGACACAACCCTAACAATGAGCAGTTCTTC
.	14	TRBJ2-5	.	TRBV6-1	CASSEGTDLGTQYF	TGTGCCAGCAGCGAAGGAACAGACCTCGGGACCCAGTACTTC
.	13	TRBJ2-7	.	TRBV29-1	CSVDGQGPYERYF	TGCAGCGTTGATGGACAAGGGCCATACGAGCGGTACTTC
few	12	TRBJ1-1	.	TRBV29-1	CTVYILNTEAFF	TGCACTGTCTACATTTTAAACACTGAAGCTTTCTTT
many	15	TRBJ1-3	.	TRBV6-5	CASSREVKSGNTIYF	TGTGCCAGCAGCCGAGAGGTTAAATCTGGAAACACCATATATTTT
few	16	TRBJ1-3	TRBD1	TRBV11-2	CGSSGRTGGKGSTIYF	TGTGGCAGCAGCGGGCGGACAGGGGGAAAAGGAAGCACCATATATTTT
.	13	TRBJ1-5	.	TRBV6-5	CAKRGPYEQPQHF	TGTGCCAAAAGGGGACCGTATGAGCAGCCCCAGCATTTT
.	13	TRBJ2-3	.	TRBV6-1	CASKYGKADTQYF	TGTGCTAGCAAGTACGGGAAAGCAGATACGCAGTATTTT
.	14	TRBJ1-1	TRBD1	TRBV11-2	CASSHAQGAGEAFF	TGTGCCAGTAGCCACGCCCAGGGGGCTGGGGAAGCTTTCTTT
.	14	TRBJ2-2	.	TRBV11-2	CVSSLNWNTGELFF	TGTGTCAGCAGCCTAAATTGGAACACCGGGGAGCTGTTTTTT
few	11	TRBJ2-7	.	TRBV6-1	CASSAHYKQYF	TGTGCAAGCAGTGCCCACTACAAGCAGTACTTC
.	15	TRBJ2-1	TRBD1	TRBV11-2	CASSFGQGGIEKQFF	TGTGCCAGCAGCTTCGGACAGGGAGGTATAGAAAAGCAGTTCTTC
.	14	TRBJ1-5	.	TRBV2	CASSEAGTYQPQHF	TGTGCCAGCAGTGAGGCAGGGACCTATCAGCCCCAGCATTTT
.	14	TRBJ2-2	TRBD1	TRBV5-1	CASSNDREAGELFF	TGCGCCAGCAGCAACGACAGGGAAGCCGGGGAGCTGTTTTTT
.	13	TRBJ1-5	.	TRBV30	CAFSPDSNQPQHF	TGTGCCTTTTCCCCCGATAGCAATCAGCCCCAGCATTTT
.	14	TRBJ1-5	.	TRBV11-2	CASILERGTHTQHF	TGTGCCAGCATCTTAGAAAGAGGCACACATACGCAGCATTTT
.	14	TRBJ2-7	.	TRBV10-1	CASNMVTDAYEQYF	TGTGCCAGCAATATGGTAACGGATGCCTACGAGCAGTACTTC
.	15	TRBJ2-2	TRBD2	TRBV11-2	CTSSYGGGNIGELFF	TGTACCAGCAGCTACGGGGGGGGGAATATCGGGGAACTGTTTTTT
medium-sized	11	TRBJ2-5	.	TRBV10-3	CAISWGETQYF	TGTGCCATCAGTTGGGGGGAGACCCAGTACTTC
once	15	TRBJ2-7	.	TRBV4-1	CASSLRGEGSYEQYF	TGCGCCAGCAGCCTTCGGGGAGAGGGCTCCTACGAGCAGTACTTC
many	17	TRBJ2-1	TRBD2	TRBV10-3	CAISDNAGGPSGNEQFF	TGTGCCATCAGTGACAATGCGGGAGGGCCCTCGGGGAATGAGCAGTTCTTC
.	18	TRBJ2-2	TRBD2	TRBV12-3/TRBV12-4	CANTPGLAGGEYTGELFF	TGTGCCAACACCCCGGGACTAGCGGGAGGAGAGTATACCGGGGAGCTGTTTTTT
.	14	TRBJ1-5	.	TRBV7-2	CASNLGAGDQPQHF	TGTGCCAGCAACTTAGGGGCAGGGGATCAGCCCCAGCATTTT
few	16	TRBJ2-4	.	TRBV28	CASSLTRNPAKNIQYF	TGTGCCAGCAGTTTGACCCGGAATCCCGCCAAAAACATTCAGTACTTC
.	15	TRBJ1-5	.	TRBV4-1	CASGPRDVGLQPQHF	TGCGCCAGTGGTCCAAGGGATGTTGGTCTTCAGCCCCAGCATTTT
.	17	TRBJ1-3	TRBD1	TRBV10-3	CAINEGTGPTSGNTIYF	TGTGCCATCAATGAGGGGACAGGACCAACCTCTGGAAACACCATATATTTT
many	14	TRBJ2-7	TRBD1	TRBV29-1	CSASTGLFPYEQYF	TGCAGCGCCTCGACAGGGCTCTTCCCCTACGAGCAGTACTTC
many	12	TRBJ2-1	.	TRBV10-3	CAISELGDEQFF	TGTGCCATCAGTGAGTTGGGCGATGAGCAGTTCTTC